These 9 T cell receptor beta chains were sequenced from one sample in a study of cytomegalovirus exposure and HLA in healthy donors (dated by TCRdb to 2017 to 2019). The library was made by the immunoSEQ multiplex PCR assay. TCRdb limited this immuneACCESS table to in-frame rearrangements with V and J called. A share of clones is missing; checked studies link under half to unresolved V genes, and the rest is unexplained. A total of approximately 160,000 clones appear in this sample, roughly 90% of them only once. Jointly, the top ten make up roughly 4.2% of the sample. The source material was PBMCs. Source of these receptors: a man aged 18 to 29 in good health and CMV-seropositive.

The rearrangement uses TRBV6-5 and TRBJ1-5; possible D gene TRBD1, 5 bases. This CDR3 spans 15 amino acids. The germline gives CDR1 MNHEY, CDR2 SVGAGI. Deletions cut 2 bases from V and 3 bases from J, with 11 bases between. CDR3 in amino acids: CASSYGSDNNQPQHF. In nucleotides, the CDR3 is TGTGCCAGCAGTTACGGGTCGGACAACAATCAGCCCCAGCATTTT.

This rearrangement joins TRBV28 to TRBJ2-1; 8 nucleotides match TRBD1. After removal of 4 bases from V and 2 bases from J, the junction contained 4 bases not matched to a gene. CDR1 MDHEN and CDR2 SYDVKM come from the germline V gene. CDR3 size: 15 residues. The DNA of the CDR3 is TGTGCCAGCAGTTCCGGGACAGGTACCTACAATGAGCAGTTCTTC. It yields the protein CASSSGTGTYNEQFF.

The chain's CDR3 is CASSLRGSGNTIYF. The CDR3 coding sequence is TGTGCCAGCAGCCTTCGGGGCTCTGGAAACACCATATATTTT. The V gene is TRBV7-9, the J gene TRBJ1-3, with D uncertain. Trimming pared 5 bases from V and 0 bases from J, leaving 8 bases between. The CDR3 is 14 residues long. The germline V gene encodes CDR1 SEHNR and CDR2 FQNEAQ (reference sequence).

V is TRBV18 and J is TRBJ2-7; 11 positions match TRBD2. The CDR3 runs 16 residues. The germline gives CDR1 KGHSH, CDR2 LQKENI. The junction had 6 bases not matched to a gene; V was cut back by 2 bases and J by 3 bases. In nucleotides, the CDR3 is TGTGCCAGCTCACCAACCCTAGCGGGAGGACTCTACGAGCAGTACTTC. Translated: CASSPTLAGGLYEQYF.

This clone was observed once. The V gene is TRBV18, the J gene TRBJ2-1, with D possibly TRBD1 on 5 matching bases. The germline CDR1 and CDR2 sequences are KGHSH and LQKENI. The CDR3 is 13 residues long. Deletions cut 4 bases from V and 6 bases from J, with 10 bases between. This CDR3 is CASSRGAPNEQFF. CDR3 nucleotides: TGTGCCAGCTCACGTGGGGCCCCCAATGAGCAGTTCTTC.

This clone has a handful of counts. The rearrangement joins TRBV27 to TRBJ1-5, with D possibly matching TRBD1 (6 bases). Germline V CDR1 and CDR2: MNHEY, SMNVEV (reference sequence). The germline V and J ends were trimmed by 0 bases and 2 bases, with 8 bases remaining between them. The CDR3 length is 15 residues. The CDR3 loop reads CASSLSTGGNQPQHF. For the CDR3, the DNA is TGTGCCAGCAGTTTATCGACAGGAGGCAATCAGCCCCAGCATTTT.

This rearrangement joins TRBV7-8 to TRBJ2-1; D is possibly TRBD2 (7 bases). The CDR3 sequence is 15 residues long. Germline CDR1 reads SGHVS; CDR2 reads FQNEAQ. Trimming removed 5 bases from V and 8 bases from J, with 19 bases in between. CDR3 in DNA: TGTGCCAGCAGCCCTATGCGGGGGCGGACACATGAGCAGTTCTTC. Amino acids: CASSPMRGRTHEQFF.

The chain carries TRBV30 and TRBJ2-7; D is unresolved. The V and J ends lost 1 base and 2 bases respectively, with 9 bases between them. Germline CDR1 is GTSNPN and CDR2 is SVGIG (reference sequence). CDR3 length equals 13 residues. In nucleotides, the CDR3 is TGTGCCTGGAGTGAGGCGGCCGCCTACGAGCAGTACTTC. It codes for CAWSEAAAYEQYF. The variable domain in full, with the rest retrieved from reference TRBV30 and TRBJ2-7, is SQTIHQWPATLVQPVGSPLSLECTVEGTSNPNLYWYRQAAGRGLQLLFYSVGIGQISSEVPQNLSASRPQDRQFILSSKKLLLSDSGFYLCAWSEAAAYEQYFGPGTRLTVT.

The chain joins TRBV6-1 to TRBJ2-5; TRBD2 is a possible D gene (5 bases). The V end was cut by 5 bases, the J end by 3 bases, with 13 bases between. In germline, CDR1 is MNHNS, CDR2 SASEGT. The CDR3 is 14 residues long. Written as DNA, the CDR3 is TGTGCCAGCAGTAACCGGGGTACTAAAGAGACCCAGTACTTC. It specifies CASSNRGTKETQYF.